This T cell receptor (beta chain) was profiled in a study of persistence of HIV-infected CD4 T cells (dated by TCRdb to the early 2020s). Looking at the study overall: CMV- and HIV-1 Gag-responding CD4+ T cells were isolated from ART-treated individuals so that antigen-driven clonal expansion of HIV-1-infected cells could be examined. In the cross-participant TCR cluster analysis, eight or nine participants were included for CMV and 6 or 7 participants were included for Gag. The median time participants had been on suppressive ART was 8 to 9 years. Apart from a couple of participants who underwent leukapheresis at a single time point, peripheral blood samples of up to roughly 180 mL were collected from participants at multiple time points. The clonality of all cells in each sorted population was measured by TCRbeta sequencing, and the clonality of infected cells was measured by proviral sequencing.

The sample's treatment or condition label is to be understood as: suppressive antiretroviral therapy. Cells were stimulated with lysates of CMV-infected fibroblasts at 9 to 10 ug/mL. Nonresponding CD40L-negative CD69-negative CD45RO-high memory CD4+ T cells were sorted as memory populations depleted of antigen-responding cells. Participants were HIV-1-infected adults who started suppressive ART during chronic infection. For at least 4 years, participants had undetectable plasma HIV-1 RNA, below 50 copies/mL. To be included, participants needed a CD4+ T cell count above 400 cells/uL and a positive CMV serology. Before stimulation, PBMCs were isolated using density centrifugation and depleted of CD8+ T cells. For roughly 18 hours, CD8-depleted PBMCs were stimulated with anti-CD28/CD49d costimulation, a CD40-blocking antibody, and enfuvirtide, which was added to prevent new infections. Sorting was done on either a Beckman Coulter MoFlo Legacy or an XDP sorter, and propidium iodide was used to exclude dead cells. Genomic DNA was extracted using the QIAamp DNA Mini Kit for samples with more than one million cells and using the Quick-DNA Microprep Kit for all other samples.

TCRbeta repertoires were sequenced from genomic DNA with the immunoSEQ hsTCRB assay version 4 in survey mode. Genomic DNA was diluted to roughly 9.3 ng/uL, and up to about 1 ug per sample was used for TCRbeta sequencing. Per the source publication's procedure: ImmunoSeq Analyzer 3.0 was used for analysis of TCRbeta data, and diversity was computed on productive nucleotide rearrangements. Using the Immunarch R package, the improved Chao index served to estimate lower-bound TCR diversity and the Gini coefficient served to estimate clonality. Different nucleotide rearrangements encoding the same CDR3beta amino acid sequence were treated as distinct clonotypes. Differential abundance analysis identified TCRbeta sequences significantly enriched in antigen-responding cells relative to anti-CD3/anti-CD28-activated cells. Using predicted peptide-MHC specificity as the basis, GLIPH2 grouped TCRs into clusters, both for each participant individually and for the merged data sets that combined participants. The table was pulled from immuneACCESS by TCRdb, which kept in-frame rearrangements only. Such tables lose some clones; where checked, under half of the loss comes from unresolved V genes, and the rest has no known cause. V and J calls and clone size are copied from that table; D and trimming were computed from the DNA. Here the sample has 25,000 to 35,000 clones; 75% to 85% occur a single time. The ten largest make up roughly 0.9% of the sample.

With respect to this clone: The specificity of this receptor is unknown. Within one base of it there is no much larger clone, and no base qualities were kept.

The CDR1 and CDR2 encoded by the germline V gene are MNHEY and SVGAGI. At the junction V is shortened by 6 bases and J by 7 bases, with 15 bases in between. The CDR3 spans 13 residues, from the cysteine through the phenylalanine. Only the CDR3 DNA is retained, 39 bases long and in frame from the first base. Overall study outcomes, separate from this receptor: Within the same sorted populations, TCR oligoclonality correlated with proviral oligoclonality. Bulk TCR analyses could not be restricted to the rare CMV-responding cells that actually carried HIV-1 proviruses. Significantly lower TCRbeta richness was observed in CMV- and Gag-responding cells than in anti-CD3/anti-CD28-responding cells, and higher oligoclonality was observed in CMV-responding cells than in CD3/CD28-stimulated and Gag-responding cells. The study involved few individuals and tested only a limited range of antigens. Degenerate expanded CDR3beta sequences were enriched in antigen-responding cells, suggesting convergent selection of CD4+ responses to CMV and Gag.

The specimen was CD4+ T cells sorted from PBMCs after roughly 20-hour stimulation, collected from a patient who received antiretroviral therapy. Reading the label with the study, this specimen's cell subset or site is: CD40L-CD69- CD45RO-high memory CD4 T cells not responding to CMV lysate. The rearrangement combines TRBV6-5 with TRBJ2-5; the D region is possibly TRBD1 or TRBD2, each matching across 5 bases. The receptor was derived from an adult man with HIV who was CMV-seropositive. The CDR3 protein is CASRGTGMVTQYF. The bases read TGTGCCAGCAGGGGGACGGGGATGGTGACCCAGTACTTC.